This T cell receptor (beta chain) appears in the sequencing data of a study of shared clonotypes between healthy human individuals. The protocol was immunoSEQ multiplex PCR, while the TCRdb copy is restricted to in-frame clones and leaves out a portion. The table lists about 2 million clones, about 95% of them singletons, with approximately 1.2% in the top ten. Points on this clone: Other DNA variants within this sample encode the same CDR3.

Trimming took 4 bases from V and 4 from J, leaving 11 bases between them. The CDR3 covers 14 residues. Germline V gene lookup returns CDR1 LNHDA and CDR2 SQIVND (reference sequence). Naive CD8 cells, CD45RO-negative and positively selected for CCR7, excluded terminally differentiated effector memory CD45RA+ cells. The clonotype was recovered from a young man in good health. Sequencing was performed on naive CD8+ T cells sorted from blood. The V and J genes are TRBV19 and TRBJ1-5, with D uncertain. CDR3 nucleotides: TGTGCCAGTAGTACGCCAGGAGTAAATCAGCCCCAGCATTTT. Its translation: CASSTPGVNQPQHF. Together with reference TRBV19 and TRBJ1-5, the CDR3 gives the full variable domain: DGGITQSPKYLFRKEGQNVTLSCEQNLNHDAMYWYRQDPGQGLRLIYYSQIVNDFQKGDIAEGYSVSREKKESFPLTVTSAQKNPTAFYLCASSTPGVNQPQHFGDGTRLSIL.